The rows below give T cell receptor beta chains drawn from one sample of a study of vaccination effects on CD4 cells after COVID-19. TCRdb keeps only in-frame clones here, not all; method: immunoSEQ multiplex PCR. This repertoire shows roughly 41,000 clones, 70% found once; its top ten account for approximately 24%. Their target antigens are unknown. Sample: CD4+ T cells from PBMCs cultured with HCoV-OC43 spike peptides, taken before COVID-19 vaccination. The receptors come from a human donor who received a COVID-19 vaccine. CDR3s include the opening cysteine and the closing phenylalanine or tryptophan. Fields, in order: V gene, clone size, J gene, D gene, CDR3 DNA, CDR3 protein. D genes are given only for firm matches. A clone size is listed for some rows: how often the clone was seen (once, few, many), or a class if it is expanded.

v_gene: TRBV11-2; abundance: few; j_gene: TRBJ1-5; d_gene: NA; CDR3nt: TGTGCCAGCAGCTTAGATGCTCCCCAGCCCCAGCATTTT; CDR3aa: CASSLDAPQPQHF
v_gene: TRBV10-3; abundance: NA; j_gene: TRBJ2-4; d_gene: TRBD1; CDR3nt: TGTGCCATCAGTGAGGGACAGGGAGTAAACATTCAGTACTTC; CDR3aa: CAISEGQGVNIQYF
v_gene: TRBV18; abundance: NA; j_gene: TRBJ1-5; d_gene: NA; CDR3nt: TGTGCCAGCTCACCACCCGGAGGGACATTTAGCAATCAGCCCCAGCATTTT; CDR3aa: CASSPPGGTFSNQPQHF
v_gene: TRBV2; abundance: few; j_gene: TRBJ1-2; d_gene: NA; CDR3nt: TGTGCCAGCAGTGAACCGAAAACCTTC; CDR3aa: CASSEPKTF
v_gene: TRBV28; abundance: once; j_gene: TRBJ1-6; d_gene: NA; CDR3nt: TGTGCCAGCAGTTTAGGGGACCTGACTACCTATAATTCACCCCTCCACTTT; CDR3aa: CASSLGDLTTYNSPLHF
v_gene: TRBV19; abundance: once; j_gene: TRBJ2-7; d_gene: TRBD1; CDR3nt: TGTGCCAGTAGCCCCTCCCCGGGACAGGGGGCCCTAAGCTCCTACGAGCAGTACTTC; CDR3aa: CASSPSPGQGALSSYEQYF
v_gene: TRBV5-1; abundance: once; j_gene: TRBJ2-7; d_gene: TRBD1; CDR3nt: TGCGCCAGCAGCTTGGCCGGACGACAGGGTTGGTCCTACGAGCAGTACTTC; CDR3aa: CASSLAGRQGWSYEQYF
v_gene: TRBV5-1; abundance: NA; j_gene: TRBJ1-2; d_gene: NA; CDR3nt: TGCGCCAGCAGCTTGGGGTCCGGGGTCTATGGCTACACCTTC; CDR3aa: CASSLGSGVYGYTF
v_gene: TRBV6-6; abundance: NA; j_gene: TRBJ1-5; d_gene: NA; CDR3nt: TGTGCCAGCAGTTACTGGGCCGCCAATCAGCCCCAGCATTTT; CDR3aa: CASSYWAANQPQHF
v_gene: TRBV12-3/TRBV12-4; abundance: NA; j_gene: TRBJ2-1; d_gene: NA; CDR3nt: TGTGCCAGCAGGGCTTCAGGGGAGCAGTTCTTC; CDR3aa: CASRASGEQFF
v_gene: TRBV7-8; abundance: NA; j_gene: TRBJ2-7; d_gene: NA; CDR3nt: TGTGCCAGCAGCCAGGGCCGGGACAAGTCCTACGAGCAGTACTTC; CDR3aa: CASSQGRDKSYEQYF
v_gene: TRBV14; abundance: NA; j_gene: TRBJ2-1; d_gene: TRBD2; CDR3nt: TGTGCCAGCAGGCATTCTAGCGGGGACCTCTACAATGAGCAGTTCTTC; CDR3aa: CASRHSSGDLYNEQFF
v_gene: TRBV15; abundance: NA; j_gene: TRBJ1-1; d_gene: NA; CDR3nt: TGTGCGGGGCTCGCTGTCTCGGACACTGAAGCTTTCTTT; CDR3aa: CAGLAVSDTEAFF
v_gene: TRBV28; abundance: NA; j_gene: TRBJ2-4; d_gene: TRBD1; CDR3nt: TGTGCCAGCAGTTTAGACAGGGGAGGCAAAAACATTCAGTACTTC; CDR3aa: CASSLDRGGKNIQYF
v_gene: TRBV18; abundance: NA; j_gene: TRBJ2-1; d_gene: NA; CDR3nt: TGTGCCAGCTCAATAACCGGGACCCGGGCCCACAATGAGCAGTTCTTC; CDR3aa: CASSITGTRAHNEQFF
v_gene: TRBV18; abundance: NA; j_gene: TRBJ1-1; d_gene: NA; CDR3nt: TGTGCCAGCTCACCGGGACACCTCAACACTGAAGCTTTCTTT; CDR3aa: CASSPGHLNTEAFF
v_gene: TRBV2; abundance: NA; j_gene: TRBJ2-3; d_gene: NA; CDR3nt: TGTGCCAGCAGTGAAATGGGTAGCTACACAGATACGCAGTATTTT; CDR3aa: CASSEMGSYTDTQYF
v_gene: TRBV30; abundance: NA; j_gene: TRBJ1-2; d_gene: NA; CDR3nt: TGTGCCTGGAACAGGGAGGGAGGCTACACCTTC; CDR3aa: CAWNREGGYTF
v_gene: TRBV7-2; abundance: once; j_gene: TRBJ2-1; d_gene: NA; CDR3nt: TGTGCCAGCAGCTTAGCGGGGCCGCACAATGAGCAGTTCTTC; CDR3aa: CASSLAGPHNEQFF
v_gene: TRBV29-1; abundance: NA; j_gene: TRBJ2-7; d_gene: NA; CDR3nt: TGCAGCGTTGGGGGGGTAGGAGGTGAATACGAGCAGTACTTC; CDR3aa: CSVGGVGGEYEQYF
v_gene: TRBV4-3; abundance: NA; j_gene: TRBJ1-4; d_gene: TRBD1; CDR3nt: TGCGCCAGCAGCCCTCAGGGAGGGGGCGATGAAAAACTGTTTTTT; CDR3aa: CASSPQGGGDEKLFF
v_gene: TRBV6-5; abundance: few; j_gene: TRBJ1-6; d_gene: NA; CDR3nt: TGTGCCAGCAGTTACAATTCTGGAGGAAATTCACCCCTCCACTTT; CDR3aa: CASSYNSGGNSPLHF
v_gene: TRBV12-5; abundance: NA; j_gene: TRBJ1-5; d_gene: NA; CDR3nt: TGTGCTAGTGGTCCCACTAGAGACAAATTCTTTAATAGCAATCAGCCCCAGCATTTT; CDR3aa: CASGPTRDKFFNSNQPQHF
v_gene: TRBV19; abundance: NA; j_gene: TRBJ1-2; d_gene: NA; CDR3nt: TGTGCCATTCGAACAGGGACGGGAGGCTACACCTTC; CDR3aa: CAIRTGTGGYTF
v_gene: TRBV7-9; abundance: few; j_gene: TRBJ2-7; d_gene: NA; CDR3nt: TGTGCCAGCAGTCGACAGGACTACGAGCAGTACTTC; CDR3aa: CASSRQDYEQYF
v_gene: TRBV12-3/TRBV12-4; abundance: few; j_gene: TRBJ1-1; d_gene: NA; CDR3nt: TGTGCCAGCAGGCGGACAGCTGAAGCTTTCTTT; CDR3aa: CASRRTAEAFF
v_gene: TRBV6-6; abundance: few; j_gene: TRBJ2-2; d_gene: TRBD1; CDR3nt: TGTGCCAGCAGTTACCCGGGGACAGGGAGTGGGGAGCTGTTTTTT; CDR3aa: CASSYPGTGSGELFF
v_gene: TRBV25-1; abundance: NA; j_gene: TRBJ2-5; d_gene: NA; CDR3nt: TGTGCCAGCAGTGCCCAACAGGGTCCAAAGGGGACCCAGTACTTC; CDR3aa: CASSAQQGPKGTQYF
v_gene: TRBV5-1; abundance: few; j_gene: TRBJ2-1; d_gene: NA; CDR3nt: TGCGCCAGCAGCTGGGAAACCGGGGGCGATGAGCAGTTCTTC; CDR3aa: CASSWETGGDEQFF
v_gene: TRBV6-2/TRBV6-3; abundance: NA; j_gene: TRBJ1-5; d_gene: NA; CDR3nt: TGTGCCAGCAGTTACGGAGGAAATATCAATCAGCCCCAGCATTTT; CDR3aa: CASSYGGNINQPQHF
v_gene: TRBV11-3; abundance: NA; j_gene: TRBJ2-1; d_gene: NA; CDR3nt: TGTGCCAGCAGCTTAGGACGGGGTTTCAGCTCCTACAATGAGCAGTTCTTC; CDR3aa: CASSLGRGFSSYNEQFF
v_gene: TRBV5-1; abundance: NA; j_gene: TRBJ1-1; d_gene: NA; CDR3nt: TGCGCCAGCACCGTGACGGGAGGGCGCAGTGAAGCTTTCTTT; CDR3aa: CASTVTGGRSEAFF
v_gene: TRBV6-5; abundance: once; j_gene: TRBJ2-2; d_gene: NA; CDR3nt: TGTGCCAGCAGCCTAATAAAACCCGAGGAGCTGTTTTTT; CDR3aa: CASSLIKPEELFF
v_gene: TRBV28; abundance: NA; j_gene: TRBJ2-7; d_gene: NA; CDR3nt: TGTGCCAGCAGGTCTTTGAACGAGCAGTACTTC; CDR3aa: CASRSLNEQYF
v_gene: TRBV5-4; abundance: few; j_gene: TRBJ2-7; d_gene: NA; CDR3nt: TGTGCCAGCAGCCCTACTCGAGGGGAGTACGAGCAGTACTTC; CDR3aa: CASSPTRGEYEQYF
v_gene: TRBV3-1/TRBV3-2; abundance: NA; j_gene: TRBJ1-1; d_gene: NA; CDR3nt: TGTGCCAGCAGCCAAGAAGGGAAAACTGAAGCTTTCTTT; CDR3aa: CASSQEGKTEAFF
v_gene: TRBV11-1; abundance: NA; j_gene: TRBJ2-7; d_gene: TRBD2; CDR3nt: TGTGCCAGCAGCTTTGGGGAGCGGGATCCTTCCTACGAGCAGTACTTC; CDR3aa: CASSFGERDPSYEQYF
v_gene: TRBV7-8; abundance: NA; j_gene: TRBJ2-7; d_gene: NA; CDR3nt: TGTGCCAGCAGCGCCCGGAGGGGCGGCTACGAGCAGTACTTC; CDR3aa: CASSARRGGYEQYF
v_gene: TRBV3-1/TRBV3-2; abundance: NA; j_gene: TRBJ1-3; d_gene: NA; CDR3nt: TGTGCCAGCAGCCAAGGCGTCGCGTCGGGAAACACCATATATTTT; CDR3aa: CASSQGVASGNTIYF
v_gene: TRBV19; abundance: NA; j_gene: TRBJ1-2; d_gene: NA; CDR3nt: TGTGCCAGCCGGGCACGGGCAGCAGCTAACTATGGCTACACCTTC; CDR3aa: CASRARAAANYGYTF
v_gene: TRBV6-5; abundance: NA; j_gene: TRBJ2-1; d_gene: TRBD1; CDR3nt: TGTGCCAGCAGTTACAGACGGACAGGGGCCTACAATGAGCAGTTCTTC; CDR3aa: CASSYRRTGAYNEQFF
v_gene: TRBV3-1/TRBV3-2; abundance: NA; j_gene: TRBJ2-3; d_gene: TRBD2; CDR3nt: TGTGCCAGCAGCGATTTCCCCGGGGCGCTAGCGGACACTAGCACAGATACGCAGTATTTT; CDR3aa: CASSDFPGALADTSTDTQYF
v_gene: TRBV7-9; abundance: NA; j_gene: TRBJ2-4; d_gene: NA; CDR3nt: TGTGCCAGCAGCTTAGTAGGGCAGGATCAGTACTTC; CDR3aa: CASSLVGQDQYF